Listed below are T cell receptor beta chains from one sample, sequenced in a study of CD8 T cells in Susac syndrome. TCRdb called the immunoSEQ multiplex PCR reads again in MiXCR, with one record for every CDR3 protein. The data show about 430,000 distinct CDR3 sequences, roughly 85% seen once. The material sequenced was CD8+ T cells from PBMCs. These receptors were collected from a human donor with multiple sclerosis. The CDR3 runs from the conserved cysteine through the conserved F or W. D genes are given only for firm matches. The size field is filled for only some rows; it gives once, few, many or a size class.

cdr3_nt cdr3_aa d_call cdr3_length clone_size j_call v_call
TGTGCCAGCAGTCCCCTGGTAGCGGGAGGCTTTTACGAGCAGTACTTC CASSPLVAGGFYEQYF TRBD2 16 NA TRBJ2-7 TRBV27
TGTGCCAGCATTAGCCGGGACAGGGGGTACCTAAACTATGGCTACACCTTC CASISRDRGYLNYGYTF TRBD1 17 NA TRBJ1-2 TRBV6-5
TGTGCCACCAGCGGGGGAGAGGTTCTTTTGAGCCAAGAGACCCAGTACTTC CATSGGEVLLSQETQYF NA 17 NA TRBJ2-5 TRBV15
TGTGCCAGCAGCTTAGTCGGGCGGCTAGTCTACAATGAGCAGTTCTTC CASSLVGRLVYNEQFF NA 16 NA TRBJ2-1 TRBV7-2
TGTGCCAGCAGCTTGGACAGACCCCTACTATGGGGCTACACCTTC CASSLDRPLLWGYTF NA 15 NA TRBJ1-2 TRBV21-1
TGTGCCAGTAGTATAGGCCACAGGGAAACCTACGAGCAGTACTTC CASSIGHRETYEQYF NA 15 NA TRBJ2-7 TRBV19
TGTGCCTGGAGTGTTGGGTCGAGCTCCTACAATGAGCAGTTCTTC CAWSVGSSSYNEQFF NA 15 NA TRBJ2-1 TRBV30
TGTGCCAGCAGCCCTCCCTCGCTCGATGAGCAGTTCTTC CASSPPSLDEQFF NA 13 NA TRBJ2-1 TRBV3-1
TGTGCCAGCAGCCCGCACATGGACATATCGTCCGGCTACACCTTC CASSPHMDISSGYTF NA 15 NA TRBJ1-2 TRBV7-9
TGCAGTGCTAGAGATGCCCGGGACAGGACCTCCTACGAGCAGTACTTC CSARDARDRTSYEQYF TRBD1 16 NA TRBJ2-7 TRBV20-1
TGTGCCAGCAGTCCTGCTTTACAGGGATCGGTCCACGAGCAGTACTTC CASSPALQGSVHEQYF NA 16 NA TRBJ2-7 TRBV27
TGCAGTGCTAGAGTCCGGGACAGGGAAACCGGGGAGCTGTTTTTT CSARVRDRETGELFF TRBD1 15 NA TRBJ2-2 TRBV20-1
TGTGCCAGCAGTGAATATCGAAGGGGACAGGACCTGTATGGCTACACCTTC CASSEYRRGQDLYGYTF TRBD1 17 NA TRBJ1-2 TRBV25-1
TGTGCCAGCAGTACACAGGGGAACACTGAAGCTTTCTTT CASSTQGNTEAFF NA 13 NA TRBJ1-1 TRBV27
TGTGCCAGCAGTTCTACACTGAACAATGAGCAGTTCTTC CASSSTLNNEQFF NA 13 once TRBJ2-1 TRBV7-9
TGTGCCAGCAGCTTACCCCGCCGCTCCTACAATGAGCAGTTCTTC CASSLPRRSYNEQFF NA 15 few TRBJ2-1 TRBV7-9
TGTGCCAGCAGCTTAGAAGTGGTTAGTGAGCAGTACTTC CASSLEVVSEQYF NA 13 NA TRBJ2-7 TRBV11-2
TGTGCCAGCACCCCGGGACAGGGGTTCTACGAGCAGTACTTC CASTPGQGFYEQYF TRBD1 14 NA TRBJ2-7 TRBV11-2
TGCAGCGTTGAAGGTTTGGGAGGGTATTACAATGAGCAGTTCTTC CSVEGLGGYYNEQFF TRBD2 15 NA TRBJ2-1 TRBV29-1
TGCAGTGCTAGAGGATCAGGGACAGTCCGTCCCCCCGGCTCCTACGAGCAGTACTTC CSARGSGTVRPPGSYEQYF TRBD1 19 NA TRBJ2-7 TRBV20-1
TGTGCCTGGGGGGACCACAGGGAAGACTCTGGAAACACCATATATTTT CAWGDHREDSGNTIYF NA 16 NA TRBJ1-3 TRBV30
TGTGCCAGCAGTTTCGGGACTGCCTACTACGAGCAGTACTTC CASSFGTAYYEQYF NA 14 once TRBJ2-7 TRBV28
TGCGCCAGCAGCCTGGGGACTAGCGGGTTAACCTACGAGCAGTACTTC CASSLGTSGLTYEQYF TRBD2 16 NA TRBJ2-7 TRBV5-1
TGTGCCACCAGCAGTCAAGACGGGGTCCCCCAAGAGACCCAGTACTTC CATSSQDGVPQETQYF NA 16 NA TRBJ2-5 TRBV15
TGTGCCAGCAGTTTAAGCAGGGTTGCTGAAGCTTTCTTT CASSLSRVAEAFF NA 13 NA TRBJ1-1 TRBV27
TGTGCCAGCAGTCCGGGAGGGCAACTCTACGAGCAGTACTTC CASSPGGQLYEQYF TRBD2 14 NA TRBJ2-7 TRBV27
TGTGCCAGCAGCTCGTTCCCAGGGAAGACACAGCCCCAGCATTTT CASSSFPGKTQPQHF NA 15 NA TRBJ1-5 TRBV7-2
TGTGCCAGCAGCCAAGATCGGTGGGGCCGTTCCTACAATGAGCAGTTCTTC CASSQDRWGRSYNEQFF NA 17 NA TRBJ2-1 TRBV3-1